Sequencing of this T cell receptor (beta chain) was carried out in a study of T-cell reconstitution after alpha-beta-depleted transplantation in children. General observations from the study: Newly produced T cells mostly provided counts and TCRbeta diversity after one year, as hyperexpanded clones declined. Several patients had high TCRbeta diversity at day 60; it came from surviving recipient T cells and thymic progenitors. Roughly two months post-transplant, alpha-beta T cells reportedly originated from several hundred graft clones that had expanded.

This clonotype was recorded at least ten times. The antigen is unknown. Using unique molecular identifiers, the investigators prepared the TCRbeta library. TCRdb processed the PCR reads anew with MiXCR; each CDR3 protein has one entry. The table shows 250,000 to 400,000 distinct CDR3 sequences, with 23% occurring only once. This CDR3 spans 15 amino acids. Germline-derived CDR1 and CDR2 are DFQATT and SNEGSKA (reference sequence). Trimming at V came to 1 base and at J to 0 bases, leaving 1 base not matched to a gene. This TCR was sampled from a male patient younger than 18 who had a stem cell transplant for acute lymphoblastic leukemia, so the T cells may come from the graft donor. This chain connects TRBV20-1 to TRBJ2-3, with TRBD1 matching over 10 bases. Sequenced here: PBMCs, mostly from graft donor cells, sampled 180 days after TCRalphabeta/CD19-depleted stem cell transplant. CDR3 sequence: CSARGQGASTDTQYF. Here the CDR3 DNA reads TGCAGTGCTAGAGGACAGGGGGCGAGCACAGATACGCAGTATTTT.